This T cell receptor (beta chain) was sequenced for a study of T cell changes during pregnancy in multiple sclerosis. Profiled with immunoSEQ multiplex PCR; TCRdb holds only in-frame clones, not every one. The top ten hold around 0.31% of the sample, which has approximately 50,000 clones, approximately 94% seen once. Germline V lookup: CDR1 SGHRS, CDR2 YFSETQ. The CDR3 spans 14 residues. J gave up 4 bases and V 4 bases, and 5 bases lay outside the gene matches. The sample was CD4+ T cells from peripheral blood mononuclear cells, taken in the third trimester of pregnancy. This clonotype was obtained from a female donor with multiple sclerosis, enrolled in a pregnancy study. The chain uses TRBV5-1 and TRBJ1-5, with 7 bases identical to TRBD1. The CDR3 DNA is TGCGCCAGCAGCCGGGACAGTTTAAATCAGCCCCAGCATTTT. Translation gives CASSRDSLNQPQHF. The full variable domain, in which reference TRBV5-1 and TRBJ1-5 provide the parts outside the CDR3, is KAGVTQTPRYLIKTRGQQVTLSCSPISGHRSVSWYQQTPGQGLQFLFEYFSETQRNKGNFPGRFSGRQFSNSRSEMNVSTLELGDSALYLCASSRDSLNQPQHFGDGTRLSIL.